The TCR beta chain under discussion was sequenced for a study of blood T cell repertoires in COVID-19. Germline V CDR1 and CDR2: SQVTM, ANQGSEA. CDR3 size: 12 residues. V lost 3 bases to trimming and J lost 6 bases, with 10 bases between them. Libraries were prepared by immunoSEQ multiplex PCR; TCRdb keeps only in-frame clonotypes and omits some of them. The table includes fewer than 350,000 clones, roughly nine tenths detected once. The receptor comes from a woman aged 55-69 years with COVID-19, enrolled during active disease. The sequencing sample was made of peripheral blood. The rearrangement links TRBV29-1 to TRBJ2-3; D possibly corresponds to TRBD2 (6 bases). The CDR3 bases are TGCAGCGTTGAGGGGACTCGCGATACGCAGTATTTT. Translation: CSVEGTRDTQYF.